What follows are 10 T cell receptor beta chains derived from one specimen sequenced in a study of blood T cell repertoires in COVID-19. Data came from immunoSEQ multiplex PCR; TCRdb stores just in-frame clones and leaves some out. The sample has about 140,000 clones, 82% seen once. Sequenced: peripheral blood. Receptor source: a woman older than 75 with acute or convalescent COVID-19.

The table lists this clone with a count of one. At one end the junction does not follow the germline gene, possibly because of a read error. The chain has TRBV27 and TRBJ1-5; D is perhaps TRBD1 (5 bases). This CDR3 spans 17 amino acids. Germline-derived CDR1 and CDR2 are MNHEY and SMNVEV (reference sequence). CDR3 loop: CASSFYPGTASDQPQHF. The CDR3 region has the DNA TGTGCCAGCAGTTTTTACCCCGGGACGGCTAGCGATCAGCCCCAGCATTTT.

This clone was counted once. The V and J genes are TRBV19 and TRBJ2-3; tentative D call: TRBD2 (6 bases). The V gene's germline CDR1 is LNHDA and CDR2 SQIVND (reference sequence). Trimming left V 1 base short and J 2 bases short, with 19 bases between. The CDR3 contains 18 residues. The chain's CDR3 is CASSIGGVFGASTDTQYF. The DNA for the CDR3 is TGTGCCAGTAGTATAGGGGGGGTCTTCGGAGCATCCACAGATACGCAGTATTTT.

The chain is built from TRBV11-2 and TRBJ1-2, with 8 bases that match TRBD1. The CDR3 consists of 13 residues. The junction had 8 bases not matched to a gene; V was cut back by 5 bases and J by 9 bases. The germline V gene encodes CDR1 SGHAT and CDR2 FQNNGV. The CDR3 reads CASSPRGQGSYTF. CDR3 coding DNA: TGTGCCAGCAGCCCGAGAGGACAGGGCAGCTACACCTTC. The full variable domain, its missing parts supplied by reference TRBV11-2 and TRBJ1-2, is EAGVAQSPRYKIIEKRQSVAFWCNPISGHATLYWYQQILGQGPKLLIQFQNNGVVDDSQLPKDRFSAERLKGVDSTLKIQPAKLEDSAVYLCASSPRGQGSYTFGSGTRLTVV.

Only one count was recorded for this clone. In nucleotides, the CDR3 is TGTGCCAGCAGCTTATGGACAGGGGGTTCTGAGACAGATACGCAGTATTTT. This encodes CASSLWTGGSETDTQYF. The chain uses TRBV5-5 and TRBJ2-3, with 10 nucleotides matching TRBD1. This CDR3 spans 17 amino acids. Germline values: CDR1 SGHKS, CDR2 YYEKEE (reference sequence). V lost 2 bases, J lost 3 bases, and 9 bases stayed unmatched.

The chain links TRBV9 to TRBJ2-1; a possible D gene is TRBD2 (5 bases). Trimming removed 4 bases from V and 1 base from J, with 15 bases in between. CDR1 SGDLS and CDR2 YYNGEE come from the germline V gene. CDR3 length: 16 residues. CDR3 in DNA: TGTGCCAGCAGCATAGGACTGTACGATTCCTACAATGAGCAGTTCTTC. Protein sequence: CASSIGLYDSYNEQFF.

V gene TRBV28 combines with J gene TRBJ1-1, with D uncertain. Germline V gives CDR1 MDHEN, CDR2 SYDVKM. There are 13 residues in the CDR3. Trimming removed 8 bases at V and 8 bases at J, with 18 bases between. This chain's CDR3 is CASSKLGVSEAFF. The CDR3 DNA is TGTGCCAGCTCAAAATTGGGAGTGAGCGAAGCTTTCTTT.

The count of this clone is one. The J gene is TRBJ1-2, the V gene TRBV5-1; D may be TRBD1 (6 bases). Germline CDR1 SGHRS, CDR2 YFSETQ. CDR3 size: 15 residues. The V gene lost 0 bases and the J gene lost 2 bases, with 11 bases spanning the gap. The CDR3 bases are TGCGCCAGCAGCTTGGGGGCAGGGGAAAACTATGGCTACACCTTC. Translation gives CASSLGAGENYGYTF. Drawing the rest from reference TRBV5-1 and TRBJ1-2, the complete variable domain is KAGVTQTPRYLIKTRGQQVTLSCSPISGHRSVSWYQQTPGQGLQFLFEYFSETQRNKGNFPGRFSGRQFSNSRSEMNVSTLELGDSALYLCASSLGAGENYGYTFGSGTRLTVV.

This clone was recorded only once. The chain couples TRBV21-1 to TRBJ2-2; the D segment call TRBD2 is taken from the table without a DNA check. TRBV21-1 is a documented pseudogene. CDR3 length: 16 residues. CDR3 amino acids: CASSGTGLQVSGELFF. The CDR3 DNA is TGTGCCAGCAGCGGAACGGGACTCCAGGTGTCCGGGGAGCTGTTTTTT.

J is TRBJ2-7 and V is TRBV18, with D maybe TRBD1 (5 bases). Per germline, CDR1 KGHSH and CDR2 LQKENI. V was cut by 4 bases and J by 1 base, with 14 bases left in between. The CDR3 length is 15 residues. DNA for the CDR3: TGTGCCAGCTCACAAGCCAGGGATTTATCCTACGAGCAGTACTTC. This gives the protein CASSQARDLSYEQYF. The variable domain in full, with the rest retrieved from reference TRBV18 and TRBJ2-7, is NAGVMQNPRHLVRRRGQEARLRCSPMKGHSHVYWYRQLPEEGLKFMVYLQKENIIDESGMPKERFSAEFPKEGPSILRIQQVVRGDSAAYFCASSQARDLSYEQYFGPGTRLTVT.

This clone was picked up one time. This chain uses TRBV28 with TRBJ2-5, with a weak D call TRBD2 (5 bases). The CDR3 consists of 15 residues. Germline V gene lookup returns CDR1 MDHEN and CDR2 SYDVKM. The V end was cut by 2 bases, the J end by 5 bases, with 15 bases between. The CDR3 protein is CASSLRLGGVETQYF. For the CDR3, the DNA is TGTGCCAGCAGTTTACGGCTCGGAGGCGTGGAGACCCAGTACTTC.